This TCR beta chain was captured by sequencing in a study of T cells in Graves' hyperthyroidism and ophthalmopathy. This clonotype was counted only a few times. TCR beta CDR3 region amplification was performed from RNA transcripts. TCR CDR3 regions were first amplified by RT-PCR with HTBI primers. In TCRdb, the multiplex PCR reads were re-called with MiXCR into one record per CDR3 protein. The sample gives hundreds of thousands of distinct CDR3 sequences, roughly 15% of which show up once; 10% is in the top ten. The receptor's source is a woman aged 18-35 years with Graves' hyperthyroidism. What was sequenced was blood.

CDR3 DNA: TGTGCCAGCAGTTTATGGGCGGGCAATCAGCCCCAGCATTTT. It is translated as CASSLWAGNQPQHF. V and J are TRBV28 and TRBJ1-5, with unresolved D. The ends were cut back, 0 bases at V and 2 bases at J, with 5 bases in the middle. Germline-derived CDR1 and CDR2 are MDHEN and SYDVKM. The CDR3 loop spans 14 amino acids.